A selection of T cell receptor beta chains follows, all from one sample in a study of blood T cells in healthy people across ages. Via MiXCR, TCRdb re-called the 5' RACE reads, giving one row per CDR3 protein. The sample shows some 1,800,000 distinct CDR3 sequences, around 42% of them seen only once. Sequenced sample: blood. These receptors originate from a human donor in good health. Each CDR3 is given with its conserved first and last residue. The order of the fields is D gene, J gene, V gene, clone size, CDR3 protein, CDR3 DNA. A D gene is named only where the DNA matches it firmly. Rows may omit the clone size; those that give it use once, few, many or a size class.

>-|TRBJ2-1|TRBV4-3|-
CASSRLGPQTHEQFF
TGCGCCAGCAGCCGCTTGGGACCACAGACTCATGAGCAGTTCTTC
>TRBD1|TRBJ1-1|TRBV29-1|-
CSVDLTGTNTEAFF
TGCAGCGTTGACCTGACAGGGACTAACACTGAAGCTTTCTTT
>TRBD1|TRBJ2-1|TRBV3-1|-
CASSQHPGQGGNEQFF
TGTGCCAGCAGCCAGCATCCGGGACAGGGAGGCAATGAGCAGTTCTTC
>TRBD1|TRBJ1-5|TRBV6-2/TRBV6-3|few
CASSSYPQGEGQPQHF
TGTGCCAGCAGTTCCTACCCCCAGGGGGAGGGTCAGCCCCAGCATTTT
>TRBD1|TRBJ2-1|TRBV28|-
CARTGVHNEQFF
TGTGCCAGGACAGGGGTACACAATGAGCAGTTCTTC
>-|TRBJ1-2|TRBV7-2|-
CASSLRGTDYGYTF
TGTGCCAGCAGCCTTAGAGGGACGGACTATGGCTACACCTTC
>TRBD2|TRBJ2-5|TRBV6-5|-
CASNRAGTEETQYF
TGTGCCAGCAATAGAGCGGGGACGGAGGAGACCCAGTACTTC
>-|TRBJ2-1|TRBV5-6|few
CASSLGPFYNEQFF
TGTGCCAGCAGCTTGGGGCCTTTTTACAATGAGCAGTTCTTC
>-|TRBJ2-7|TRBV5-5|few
CASSLLGDELYEQYF
TGTGCCAGCAGCTTGTTAGGGGACGAGCTCTACGAGCAGTACTTC
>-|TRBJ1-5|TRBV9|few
CASSVAGIGNQPQHF
TGTGCCAGCAGCGTAGCAGGGATCGGCAATCAGCCCCAGCATTTT
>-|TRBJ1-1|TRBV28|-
CASSPGTLMNTEAFF
TGTGCCAGCAGTCCCGGGACACTGATGAACACTGAAGCTTTCTTT
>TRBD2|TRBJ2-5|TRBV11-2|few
CASSPNSGGQETQYF
TGTGCCAGCAGCCCTAATAGCGGGGGGCAAGAGACCCAGTACTTC
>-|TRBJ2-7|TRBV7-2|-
CASSLSDRHYEQYF
TGTGCCAGCAGCTTATCGGACAGACACTACGAGCAGTACTTC
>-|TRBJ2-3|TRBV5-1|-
CASSPSERVNTQYF
TGCGCCAGCAGCCCCTCGGAGAGGGTAAATACGCAGTATTTT
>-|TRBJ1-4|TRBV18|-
CASSPLQATNEKLFF
TGTGCCAGCTCACCATTACAGGCAACTAATGAAAAACTGTTTTTT
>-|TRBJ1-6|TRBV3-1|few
CASSHGGAESPLHF
TGTGCCAGCAGCCACGGAGGGGCTGAATCACCCCTCCACTTT
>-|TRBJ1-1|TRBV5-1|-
CASTKDLFGATEAFF
TGCGCCAGCACCAAAGACCTCTTCGGCGCCACTGAAGCTTTCTTT
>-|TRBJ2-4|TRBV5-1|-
CASSPGPVLAKNIQYF
TGCGCCAGCAGCCCGGGACCCGTCCTAGCCAAAAACATTCAGTACTTC
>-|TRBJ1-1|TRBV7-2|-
CASSFEPTEAFF
TGTGCCAGCAGCTTCGAACCCACTGAAGCTTTCTTT
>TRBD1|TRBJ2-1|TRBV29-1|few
CSVRRTGGLDEQFF
TGCAGCGTCCGCCGGACAGGGGGCTTGGATGAGCAGTTCTTC
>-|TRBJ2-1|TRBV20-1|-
CSASRPASSYNEQFF
TGCAGTGCTAGCCGTCCCGCCAGCTCCTACAATGAGCAGTTCTTC
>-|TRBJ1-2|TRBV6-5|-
CASSLDRSRFYGYTF
TGTGCCAGCAGCCTCGACAGATCGCGATTCTATGGCTACACCTTC
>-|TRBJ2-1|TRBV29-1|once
CSVESPLGDNEQFF
TGCAGCGTCGAAAGCCCGCTGGGAGACAATGAGCAGTTCTTC
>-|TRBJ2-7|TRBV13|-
CASSLLVRRSGHDYEQYF
TGTGCCAGCAGCTTATTAGTCCGGCGATCGGGACACGACTACGAGCAGTACTTC
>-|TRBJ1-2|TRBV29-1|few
CSARGVFGFYGYTF
TGCAGCGCCAGAGGTGTGTTTGGCTTCTATGGCTACACCTTC
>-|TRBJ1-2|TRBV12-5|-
CASGFDPGEGDYGYTF
TGTGCTAGTGGTTTTGATCCTGGCGAAGGGGACTATGGCTACACCTTC
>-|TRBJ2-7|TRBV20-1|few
CSARGPIPYEQYF
TGCAGTGCTAGAGGTCCGATACCCTACGAGCAGTACTTC
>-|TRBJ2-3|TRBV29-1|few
CSVVGVASTDTQYF
TGCAGCGTTGTTGGTGTTGCGAGCACAGATACGCAGTATTTT
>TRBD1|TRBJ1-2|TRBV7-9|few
CASSLGGGTGGNGYTF
TGTGCCAGCAGCCTGGGAGGTGGGACAGGGGGCAATGGCTACACCTTC
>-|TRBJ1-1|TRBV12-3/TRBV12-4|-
CASALSEAFF
TGTGCCAGCGCTTTGTCTGAAGCTTTCTTT
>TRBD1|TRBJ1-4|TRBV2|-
CASTRSGGTGDEKLFF
TGTGCCAGCACCCGAAGTGGAGGGACAGGGGATGAAAAACTGTTTTTT
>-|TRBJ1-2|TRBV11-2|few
CASTPVEGFGGYTF
TGTGCCAGCACCCCAGTGGAGGGTTTCGGTGGCTACACCTTC
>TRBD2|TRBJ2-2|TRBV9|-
CASDPRTSGGDNTGEPFF
TGTGCCAGCGATCCCCGGACTAGCGGGGGAGATAACACCGGGGAGCCGTTTTTT
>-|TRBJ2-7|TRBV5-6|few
CASSLSFTGTVSYEQYF
TGTGCCAGCAGCTTATCCTTCACCGGGACGGTCTCCTACGAGCAGTACTTC
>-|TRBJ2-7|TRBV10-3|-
CAISGNLGYEQYF
TGTGCCATCAGTGGGAACCTCGGCTACGAGCAGTACTTC
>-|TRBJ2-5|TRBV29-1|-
CSVVGLRDGSAQYF
TGCAGCGTTGTCGGGTTAAGAGACGGGTCAGCCCAGTACTTC
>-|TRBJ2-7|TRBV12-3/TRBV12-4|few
CASSLRGTKAYEQYF
TGTGCCAGCAGCTTACGAGGGACCAAAGCCTACGAGCAGTACTTC
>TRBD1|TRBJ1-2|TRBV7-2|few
CASSLAGGVGYGYTF
TGTGCCAGCAGCTTAGCAGGGGGCGTAGGCTATGGCTACACCTTC
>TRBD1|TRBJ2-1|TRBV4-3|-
CASSVDRGPIEQFF
TGCGCCAGCAGCGTCGACAGGGGGCCCATTGAGCAGTTCTTC
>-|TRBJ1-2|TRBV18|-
CASSPSGEYYGYTF
TGTGCCAGCTCACCGTCAGGGGAATACTATGGCTACACCTTC
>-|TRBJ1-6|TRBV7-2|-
CASSLLPGAEGSPLHF
TGTGCCAGCAGCTTACTTCCGGGGGCCGAGGGTTCACCCCTCCACTTT
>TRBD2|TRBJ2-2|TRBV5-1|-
CASSLRTSGGVPPGELFF
TGCGCCAGCAGCTTGCGGACTAGCGGGGGCGTTCCCCCTGGGGAGCTGTTTTTT
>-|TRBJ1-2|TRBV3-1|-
CASSQDQAYGYTF
TGTGCCAGCAGCCAAGATCAGGCCTATGGCTACACCTTC
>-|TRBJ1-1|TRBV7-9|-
CASSYVSDTEAFF
TGTGCCAGCAGCTACGTTAGTGACACTGAAGCTTTCTTT
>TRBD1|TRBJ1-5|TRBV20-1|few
CSAGTGDLRSNQPQHF
TGCAGTGCAGGGACAGGGGATTTGAGAAGCAATCAGCCCCAGCATTTT
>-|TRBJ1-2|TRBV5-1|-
CASSLSKPSDYGYTF
TGCGCCAGCAGCTTGAGTAAGCCTTCCGACTATGGCTACACCTTC
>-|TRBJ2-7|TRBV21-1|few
CASSYFDRAVRSYEQYF
TGTGCCAGCAGCTATTTCGACAGGGCTGTCCGCTCCTACGAGCAGTACTTC
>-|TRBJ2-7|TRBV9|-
CASSKEHYEQYF
TGTGCCAGCAGTAAGGAACACTACGAGCAGTACTTC
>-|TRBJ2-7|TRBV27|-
CASSDRTYEQYF
TGTGCCAGCAGTGACAGAACCTACGAGCAGTACTTC
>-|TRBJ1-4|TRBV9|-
CASSGEGQKLFF
TGTGCCAGCAGCGGTGAGGGGCAGAAACTGTTTTTT
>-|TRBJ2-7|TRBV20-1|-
CSARAPRGPGHEQYF
TGCAGTGCTAGAGCCCCCAGGGGCCCTGGGCACGAGCAGTACTTC